This TCR beta chain was captured in a study of T cell repertoires in aging, cancer and after chemotherapy. About the research overall: Donor ages fell into six groups from 30 or younger up to 70 or older.

TCR beta rearrangements were amplified from peripheral blood genomic DNA. CDR1 and CDR2 (germline): SGHDT, YYEEEE. CDR3 length: 14 amino acids. V lost 4 bases, J lost 4 bases, and 6 bases stayed unmatched. Rearranged V-D-J TRB sequences were amplified with a mixed TRB-A/B primer pool. TCRdb passed the multiplex PCR reads through MiXCR, listing each CDR3 protein once. Here the sample spans about 7,700 distinct CDR3 sequences, approximately 52% being singletons. About this clonotype: Its target is unknown.

Study-wide points: Age-matched healthy donors had significantly more diverse, less clonal blood TCR repertoires than untreated cancer patients.

The chain recombines TRBV5-6 with TRBJ2-7; TRBD2 matches at 9 bases. The specimen sequenced was blood. The receptor was isolated from a human donor with a solid tumor. CDR3: CASSQILAGYEQYF. CDR3 nucleotide sequence: TGTGCCAGCAGCCAAATACTAGCGGGTTACGAGCAGTACTTC.